What follows are 11 T cell receptor beta chains derived from one specimen sequenced in a study of spatial heterogeneity in lung cancer (dated by TCRdb to about 2019). Library preparation employed 5' RACE. Sequencer: NextSeq 500. Through fastp at Q25 and MiXCR, TCRdb rebuilt clones from the public reads, retaining in-frame beta chains. Every entry covers one CDR3 protein and lists the most common genes and DNA from its rows. Counted in this sample were 15,000 to 20,000 distinct CDR3 sequences; 6.5% of them appeared once. The top ten constitute roughly 3.7% of the sample. The antigens for these receptors are not known. This sample's time point label indicates: sample taken at primary tumor resection. Results and caveats for the whole study, not just this receptor: A correlation was observed between the number of expanded intratumoral alpha and beta TCRs and the tumor nonsynonymous mutation count.

The sample consisted of lung tumor tissue, taken at surgery. The receptors derive from a female donor with early-stage non-small cell lung cancer.

The sample holds many counts of this clonotype. The rearrangement uses TRBV6-5 and TRBJ2-1, with 7 bases fitting TRBD2. Trimming took 0 bases from V and 7 from J; bases not matched to a gene: 0. The CDR3 consists of 13 residues. The germline CDR1 and CDR2 sequences are MNHEY and SVGAGI. The CDR3 spells CASSYSGLNEQFF. The CDR3 bases are TGTGCCAGCAGTTACTCGGGACTAAATGAGCAGTTCTTC.

This clonotype occurred many times. The rearrangement links TRBV20-1 to TRBJ2-2; 11 bases agree with TRBD2. V shed 3 bases, J shed 0 bases, and the junction held 12 bases outside the gene matches. The CDR3 is made up of 19 amino acids. Germline lookup yields CDR1 DFQATT and CDR2 SNEGSKA (reference sequence). The CDR3 coding sequence is TGCAGTGCTAGTCCCCCTAGCGGGAGGCCGGGGACGAACACCGGGGAGCTGTTTTTT. Amino acid sequence: CSASPPSGRPGTNTGELFF.

This clonotype has more than one count but fewer than ten. The rearrangement uses TRBV5-4 and TRBJ2-3, with 12 bases aligning to TRBD2. CDR1 is SGHNT, CDR2 YYREEE, per germline (reference sequence). J lost 4 bases, V lost 1 base, and 4 bases had no gene match. This CDR3 is 16 amino acids long. The CDR3 sequence: CASSLRLAGGPDTQYF. CDR3 DNA: TGTGCCAGCAGCTTGCGGCTAGCGGGAGGGCCAGATACGCAGTATTTT. Complete variable domain (other parts from reference TRBV5-4 and TRBJ2-3): ETGVTQSPTHLIKTRGQQVTLRCSSQSGHNTVSWYQQALGQGPQFIFQYYREEENGRGNFPPRFSGLQFPNYSSELNVNALELDDSALYLCASSLRLAGGPDTQYFGPGTRLTVL.

This clonotype is deemed medium-sized. The chain joins TRBV6-1 to TRBJ1-1, with unresolved D. Trimming took 6 bases from V and 5 from J, leaving 16 bases between them. Germline CDR1 and CDR2: MNHNS and SASEGT. The CDR3 spans 14 residues. The CDR3 here is CASSRVRWNTEAFF. The CDR3 DNA reads as TGTGCCAGCAGCCGCGTACGGTGGAATACTGAAGCTTTCTTT.

Ten or more counts support this clonotype. The DNA for the CDR3 is TGTGCCAGCAGCACGGGGACGGAGCAGTACTTC. It translates to CASSTGTEQYF. The J gene is TRBJ2-7, the V gene TRBV7-8; the D gene could be TRBD1 or TRBD2 (5 bases each). The germline V and J ends were trimmed by 5 bases and 7 bases, with 9 bases remaining between them. The germline CDR1 and CDR2 sequences are SGHVS and FQNEAQ. The CDR3 covers 11 residues.

This clonotype was recorded many times. CDR3: CASSFASIQYF. CDR3 nucleotides: TGTGCCAGCAGTTTTGCTTCGATCCAGTACTTC. The V gene is TRBV12-3 or TRBV12-4, the J gene TRBJ2-5; D remains ambiguous. The CDR3 spans 11 residues. The V and J ends lost 3 bases and 10 bases respectively, with 9 bases between them.

The table lists this clonotype with many counts. This sequence joins TRBV12-3 or TRBV12-4 and TRBJ2-2; 7 nucleotides agree with TRBD2. The CDR3 totals 14 residues. With V trimmed by 5 bases and J by 6 bases, 6 bases remained unmatched. Here the CDR3 reads CASSVSGGSGELFF. For the CDR3, the DNA is TGTGCCAGCAGTGTTTCGGGAGGATCCGGGGAGCTGTTTTTT.

This clonotype was counted at least ten times. The chain has TRBV18 and TRBJ1-2; D is perhaps TRBD1 (6 bases). V lost 6 bases to trimming and J lost 5 bases, with 16 bases between them. CDR1 and CDR2 (germline): KGHSH, LQKENI. This CDR3 is 14 amino acids long. Here the CDR3 DNA reads TGTGCCAGCTCCATACAGGGACTGGAGTATGGCTACACCTTC. It yields the protein CASSIQGLEYGYTF.

This clonotype rates as medium-sized. The rearrangement joins TRBV7-9 to TRBJ2-6; D might be TRBD1 (6 bases). The CDR3 is 15 amino acids. Germline-derived CDR1 and CDR2 are SEHNR and FQNEAQ (reference sequence). The germline V and J ends were trimmed by 3 bases and 4 bases, with 10 bases remaining between them. The DNA for the CDR3 is TGTGCCAGCAGCTTTGGACAGTCCGGGGCCAACGTCCTGACTTTC. It yields the protein CASSFGQSGANVLTF.

This clonotype was counted at least ten times. The chain has TRBV6-2 or TRBV6-3 and TRBJ2-1; TRBD2 might be the D (5 bases). The V end lost 5 bases, the J end lost 1 base, and 12 bases lay between the germline ends. CDR3 size: 15 residues. The germline V gene has CDR1 MNHEY and CDR2 SVGEGT. The CDR3 coding sequence is TGTGCCAGCAGTCTTTCGGACTTTTCCTACAATGAGCAGTTCTTC. It yields the protein CASSLSDFSYNEQFF.

This clonotype was detected ten times or more. This rearrangement joins TRBV6-2 or TRBV6-3 to TRBJ1-5, with 11 bases matching TRBD1. This CDR3 comprises 17 residues. Germline V gives CDR1 MNHEY, CDR2 SVGEGT. J was trimmed by 4 bases and V by 6 bases; bases with no gene match: 11. This chain's CDR3 is CASRKSSGTGGNQPQHF. The CDR3 DNA follows: TGTGCCAGCAGAAAAAGTTCCGGGACAGGGGGAAATCAGCCCCAGCATTTT.